This T cell receptor (beta chain) was retrieved from a study of early T cells in non-severe SARS-CoV-2 infection. TCRdb reprocessed the 5' RACE reads via MiXCR and lists one record per CDR3 protein. The sample includes 85,000 to 100,000 distinct CDR3 sequences, 11% of them seen just once. This clonotype was counted at least ten times. V was clipped by 3 bases and J by 4 bases, with 10 bases between them. The CDR3 extends over 14 amino acids. The receptor was isolated from an adult who was a healthcare worker with PCR-confirmed SARS-CoV-2 infection or an uninfected control (not recorded which). Sequenced material: whole blood, taken at baseline. The chain couples TRBV12-3 or TRBV12-4 to TRBJ1-5; weak D call: TRBD1 (6 bases). The CDR3 region is CASSLKGGNQPQHF. CDR3 DNA: TGTGCCAGCAGTTTGAAGGGGGGGAATCAGCCCCAGCATTTT.